This T cell receptor beta chain was sequenced for a study of regulatory T cells in long-lasting Graves disease. As for the study in general: The study enrolled newly diagnosed Graves' patients on antithyroid drugs under 3 months. Study findings and constraints: Among persistent patients, a larger number of public clonotypes were shared (2,741) than among newly diagnosed patients (about 970). With persistent disease, TRBV28, TRBJ1-2 and TRBJ2-5 were the favored segments.

This clonotype was counted between two and nine times. The antigen is unknown. The time point was: newly diagnosed GD, antithyroid drugs for less than 3 months. RNA extracted from PBMCs served as the sequencing template. iRepertoire HTBI primers and Arm-PCR of CDR3 regions built TCR beta libraries. TCRdb called the multiplex PCR reads again in MiXCR, with one record for every CDR3 protein. Of 550,000 to 650,000 distinct CDR3 sequences listed, around 15% are singletons. The CDR3 length is 15 residues. The J segment lost 6 bases and the V segment lost 4 bases, leaving 8 bases of the junction unmatched. From germline, CDR1 is MNHEY and CDR2 SVGEGT. These data were also reused for a study on T cells in Graves' hyperthyroidism and ophthalmopathy. That investigation notes: Those patients with uncontrolled infection, other autoimmune disease, pregnancy or lactation were excluded.

The J gene is TRBJ2-1, the V gene TRBV6-2 or TRBV6-3; TRBD1 matches 8 bases. The source of this sequence is a man between 18 and 29 years old with Graves disease. The source was peripheral blood mononuclear cells (PBMCs), collected at new diagnosis, from a patient treated with antithyroid drugs. In nucleotides, the CDR3 is TGTGCCAGCAGTTTTACGACAGGGGACCGCAATGAGCAGTTCTTC. This sequence encodes CASSFTTGDRNEQFF.